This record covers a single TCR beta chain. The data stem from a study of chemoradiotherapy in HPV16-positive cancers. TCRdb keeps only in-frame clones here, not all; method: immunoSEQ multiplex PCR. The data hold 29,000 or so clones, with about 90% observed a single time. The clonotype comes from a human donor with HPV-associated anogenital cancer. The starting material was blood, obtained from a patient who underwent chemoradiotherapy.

The CDR3 sequence: CASSLDGDVGYTF. The CDR3 nucleotides are TGTGCCAGCAGCTTAGACGGGGATGTAGGCTACACCTTC. The V and J genes are TRBV7-8 and TRBJ1-2; no firm D call. The CDR3 consists of 13 residues. Germline CDR1 reads SGHVS; CDR2 reads FQNEAQ. Trimming took off 1 base at V and 8 bases at J, with 11 bases between the two ends.